The rows below give T cell receptor beta chains drawn from one sample of a study of response to subunit inactivated influenza vaccine. TCRdb recomputed calls from the RT-PCR reads with MiXCR, one row per CDR3 protein. Counted here are 500,000 to 750,000 distinct CDR3 sequences, approximately 14% occurring once; the ten biggest clones make up more than 9.5%. Source: PBMCs from blood, taken 12 days after vaccination. The receptors stem from a man aged 45-60 years who received an inactivated influenza vaccine. CDR3s include the opening cysteine and the closing phenylalanine or tryptophan. Fields, in order: J gene, clone size, V gene, D gene, CDR3 protein, CDR3 DNA. The D gene is left open where the match is weak. Clone size is shown for a subset of rows, as once, few, many or a class of expanded clone.

TRBJ1-6,few,TRBV12-3/TRBV12-4,TRBD1,CASRQQGPGSPLHF,TGTGCCAGCAGACAACAGGGGCCAGGGTCACCCCTCCACTTT
TRBJ2-2,few,TRBV9,-,CASSVRADLLTGELFF,TGTGCCAGCAGCGTCCGAGCGGACCTGCTAACCGGGGAGCTGTTTTTT
TRBJ2-1,few,TRBV2,-,CASSALAVSSYNEQFF,TGTGCCAGCAGTGCCTTAGCGGTAAGCTCCTACAATGAGCAGTTCTTC
TRBJ1-6,-,TRBV28,-,CASLGFQSPLHF,TGTGCCAGCTTGGGGTTCCAGTCACCCCTCCACTTT
TRBJ2-3,-,TRBV27,TRBD1,CASSSPAAEPGQGAPSTDTQYF,TGTGCCAGCAGTTCGCCAGCCGCGGAACCGGGACAGGGGGCCCCTAGCACAGATACGCAGTATTTT
TRBJ2-7,few,TRBV7-9,-,CASSLPVREQYF,TGTGCCAGCAGCTTACCGGTGCGCGAGCAGTACTTC
TRBJ1-4,-,TRBV20-1,-,CSARDRGNEKLFF,TGCAGTGCTAGAGATAGGGGTAATGAAAAACTGTTTTTT
TRBJ2-1,-,TRBV27,-,CASSFSTGVWDEQFF,TGTGCCAGCAGTTTCTCGACGGGAGTATGGGATGAGCAGTTCTTC
TRBJ1-1,few,TRBV24-1,-,CATSDPQAGDTEAFF,TGTGCCACCAGTGATCCACAGGCGGGGGACACTGAAGCTTTCTTT
TRBJ2-7,few,TRBV20-1,-,CSARDPRGQGLFTEQYF,TGCAGTGCTAGAGATCCAAGGGGTCAGGGTCTGTTCACCGAGCAGTACTTC
TRBJ1-5,many,TRBV12-3/TRBV12-4,-,CASSQAPGQPQHF,TGTGCCAGCAGCCAGGCACCGGGGCAGCCCCAGCATTTT
TRBJ2-2,few,TRBV7-9,-,CASSLDQGNTGELFF,TGTGCCAGCAGCTTAGACCAGGGGAACACCGGGGAGCTGTTTTTT
TRBJ1-5,-,TRBV29-1,-,CSALTGNSNQPQHF,TGCAGCGCCCTGACAGGAAATAGCAATCAGCCCCAGCATTTT
TRBJ2-1,-,TRBV4-3,-,CASSLFVGVDEQFF,TGCGCCAGCAGTCTTTTTGTGGGGGTGGATGAGCAGTTCTTC
TRBJ1-2,-,TRBV15,-,CATSSSWGGYTF,TGTGCCACCAGCAGCAGCTGGGGGGGCTACACCTTC
TRBJ2-5,few,TRBV24-1,-,CATSDFRDGETQYF,TGTGCCACCAGTGATTTTAGGGATGGAGAGACCCAGTACTTC
TRBJ2-1,-,TRBV27,TRBD2,CARPFGLELYNEQFF,TGTGCCAGACCTTTCGGACTAGAGCTTTACAATGAGCAGTTCTTC
TRBJ2-3,-,TRBV3-1,-,CASSQDWQFLTDTQYF,TGTGCCAGCAGCCAAGATTGGCAGTTCCTCACAGATACGCAGTATTTT
TRBJ2-7,few,TRBV29-1,-,CSGGPREQYF,TGCAGCGGTGGACCCCGCGAGCAGTACTTC
TRBJ1-6,few,TRBV12-3/TRBV12-4,-,CASSRGGDHSPLHF,TGTGCCAGCAGTCGAGGAGGGGACCATTCACCCCTCCACTTT
TRBJ2-7,-,TRBV6-5,TRBD1,CASSYGTVGSYEQYF,TGTGCCAGCAGTTACGGGACAGTCGGCTCCTACGAGCAGTACTTC
TRBJ2-6,-,TRBV7-2,-,CASSLGWRLGANVLTF,TGTGCCAGCAGCTTAGGATGGCGGCTGGGGGCCAACGTCCTGACTTTC
TRBJ2-1,few,TRBV13,-,CASSLRIPVYNEQFF,TGTGCCAGCAGCTTACGAATACCTGTCTACAATGAGCAGTTCTTC
TRBJ2-5,few,TRBV7-2,TRBD1,CASSLGKTGVGETQYF,TGTGCCAGCAGCTTAGGAAAGACAGGGGTTGGAGAGACCCAGTACTTC
TRBJ2-3,few,TRBV3-1,-,CASSQSTTDTQYF,TGTGCCAGCAGCCAGTCTACTACAGATACGCAGTATTTT
TRBJ2-2,few,TRBV29-1,TRBD1,CSGRQGSANTGELFF,TGCAGCGGCCGACAGGGGTCCGCGAACACCGGGGAGCTGTTTTTT
TRBJ2-5,many,TRBV27,TRBD1,CASSVTSLTGPQETQYF,TGTGCCAGCAGTGTCACCTCCTTGACAGGGCCACAAGAGACCCAGTACTTC
TRBJ2-6,few,TRBV18,-,CASSPSGAGANVLTF,TGTGCCAGCTCACCGTCGGGAGCTGGGGCCAACGTCCTGACTTTC
TRBJ2-5,-,TRBV18,-,CASSPSTLGQETQYF,TGTGCCAGCTCACCATCTACACTGGGTCAGGAGACCCAGTACTTC
TRBJ2-2,few,TRBV30,-,CAWRVRGGNTGELFF,TGTGCCTGGAGAGTCCGGGGCGGCAACACCGGGGAGCTGTTTTTT
TRBJ2-1,-,TRBV5-1,-,CASSSDASYNEQFF,TGCGCCAGCAGCTCCGACGCATCCTACAATGAGCAGTTCTTC
TRBJ2-3,few,TRBV7-2,TRBD2,CASSPSGADTQYF,TGTGCCAGCAGCCCCAGCGGGGCAGATACGCAGTATTTT
TRBJ2-3,once,TRBV30,-,CAWTRMTDTQYF,TGTGCCTGGACTAGAATGACAGATACGCAGTATTTT
TRBJ2-5,once,TRBV18,-,CASSPPWDSGTQYF,TGTGCCAGCTCACCACCGTGGGATTCGGGGACCCAGTACTTC
TRBJ1-1,many,TRBV12-3/TRBV12-4,-,CASSLFGAENTEAFF,TGTGCCAGCAGTTTATTTGGGGCCGAGAACACTGAAGCTTTCTTT
TRBJ1-5,many,TRBV2,-,CASSEYSRTGQPQHF,TGTGCCAGCAGTGAATATTCCCGCACAGGTCAGCCCCAGCATTTT
TRBJ2-2,-,TRBV6-1,-,CASRTGTTGELFF,TGTGCCAGCAGAACAGGAACCACCGGGGAGCTGTTTTTT
TRBJ2-1,-,TRBV5-1,TRBD2,CASTPMGGPNEQFF,TGCGCCAGCACCCCGATGGGAGGGCCCAATGAGCAGTTCTTC
TRBJ2-5,few,TRBV12-3/TRBV12-4,TRBD2,CASSFGGRAEETQYF,TGTGCCAGCAGTTTCGGCGGGAGGGCCGAAGAGACCCAGTACTTC
TRBJ2-1,few,TRBV2,-,CASSEAQHLNEQFF,TGTGCCAGCAGTGAGGCTCAACACCTCAATGAGCAGTTCTTC
TRBJ2-5,few,TRBV5-1,-,CASSLAGAAQETQYF,TGCGCCAGCAGCTTGGCCGGAGCGGCCCAAGAGACCCAGTACTTC
TRBJ1-5,many,TRBV4-3,-,CASSQDPRDNQPQHF,TGCGCCAGCAGCCAAGACCCGCGGGACAATCAGCCCCAGCATTTT
TRBJ2-3,-,TRBV6-1,-,CASKRTGTDTQYF,TGTGCCAGCAAGAGAACAGGGACAGATACGCAGTATTTT
TRBJ2-7,many,TRBV6-1,-,CASRSSRRRPYEQYF,TGTGCCAGCAGAAGTAGTCGGCGGAGACCCTACGAGCAGTACTTC
TRBJ2-7,few,TRBV28,TRBD1,CASSLGAGQGGYEQYF,TGTGCCAGCAGTTTGGGGGCTGGACAGGGGGGATACGAGCAGTACTTC
TRBJ2-2,many,TRBV24-1,-,CATSPHANTGELFF,TGTGCCACCAGTCCTCACGCCAACACCGGGGAGCTGTTTTTT
TRBJ2-1,many,TRBV29-1,-,CSVERLFNEQFF,TGCAGCGTTGAACGACTCTTCAATGAGCAGTTCTTC